Sequencing of this TCR beta chain was carried out in a study of T cell repertoires in ileal Crohn's disease. Study-wide results and limits: Postoperative endoscopy occurred within one year, median about 6.9 months. High-frequency clones were more common in sorted CD8 than CD4 cells.

A word on this clone: Its target is not known.

Sample time point: neoterminal ileum biopsy at postoperative endoscopy, about 6 months after surgery. The table came from immunoSEQ multiplex PCR; TCRdb's copy has only in-frame clones and leaves some out. The sample comprises about 12,000 clones, 75% to 85% of which are singletons, and roughly 10% rests with the top ten. This CDR3 comprises 16 residues. Trimming took 5 bases from V and 5 from J; bases not matched to a gene: 13. From germline, CDR1 is MNHEY and CDR2 SMNVEV (reference sequence). This TCR was sampled from an adult with Crohn's disease. V and J are TRBV27 and TRBJ2-5; 8 bases are a match to TRBD1. Sample: ileal tissue. CDR3 sequence reads: CASSRMTGVVPETQYF. The CDR3 coding sequence is TGTGCCAGCAGTCGCATGACAGGGGTTGTACCGGAGACCCAGTACTTC.